This T cell receptor beta chain was retrieved from a study of post-analysis software for immune sequencing data. Notes on the study in general: Among a handful of TRBV segments more frequent in patients than controls were TRBV5-6, TRBV5-1 and TRBV20-1. Patients with multiple sclerosis recorded significantly lower normalized Chao1 diversity than controls, the study found. Batch-matched samples strongly co-clustered by F measure.

Comments on this clonotype: Its antigen is unidentified.

The authors incorporated unique molecular identifiers into the TCR beta cDNA libraries. TCRdb redid the calling of the PCR reads with MiXCR, one entry per CDR3 protein. The sample records a few hundred thousand distinct CDR3 sequences, roughly 45% being singletons. The CDR3 loop spans 15 amino acids. The germline V gene encodes CDR1 DFQATT and CDR2 SNEGSKA (reference sequence). Trimming at V came to 2 bases and at J to 4 bases, leaving 6 bases not matched to a gene. This clonotype was sampled from a girl between 10 and 17 years old with multiple sclerosis. The sample comprised blood. The chain joins TRBV20-1 to TRBJ2-3, with 10 positions matching TRBD2. In DNA, the CDR3 is TGCAGTGCTAGATTACTAGCGGGATTTCCAGATACGCAGTATTTT. Translation gives CSARLLAGFPDTQYF.